This T cell receptor (beta chain) comes out of a study of OX40 agonist ivuxolimab in advanced cancers. The wider study: Patients were dosed with the agonistic anti-OX40 (CD134) antibody ivuxolimab.

The protocol was immunoSEQ multiplex PCR, while the TCRdb copy is restricted to in-frame clones and leaves out a portion. Among about 35,000 clones listed, roughly 80% were seen once. The CDR3 covers 15 residues. Germline loops: CDR1 SGHAT, CDR2 FQNNGV. As for this clone: As yet, its antigen is unknown. The junction departs from germline at one end; a sequencing error may be responsible.

Study-wide results and limits: Still undetermined is the antigen specificity of the expanded peripheral T cells.

The clonotype was recovered from an adult with an advanced solid tumor such as melanoma, head and neck, liver or kidney cancer. The chain recombines TRBV11-2 with TRBJ2-7; 11 positions agree with TRBD2. The specimen was CD4+ or CD8+ T cells sorted from blood, collected in a trial of the OX40 agonist ivuxolimab. The DNA of the CDR3 is TGTGCCAGCAGTTTAGCGGGGGGGCTCTCCTACGAGCAGTACTTC. This sequence encodes CASSLAGGLSYEQYF.